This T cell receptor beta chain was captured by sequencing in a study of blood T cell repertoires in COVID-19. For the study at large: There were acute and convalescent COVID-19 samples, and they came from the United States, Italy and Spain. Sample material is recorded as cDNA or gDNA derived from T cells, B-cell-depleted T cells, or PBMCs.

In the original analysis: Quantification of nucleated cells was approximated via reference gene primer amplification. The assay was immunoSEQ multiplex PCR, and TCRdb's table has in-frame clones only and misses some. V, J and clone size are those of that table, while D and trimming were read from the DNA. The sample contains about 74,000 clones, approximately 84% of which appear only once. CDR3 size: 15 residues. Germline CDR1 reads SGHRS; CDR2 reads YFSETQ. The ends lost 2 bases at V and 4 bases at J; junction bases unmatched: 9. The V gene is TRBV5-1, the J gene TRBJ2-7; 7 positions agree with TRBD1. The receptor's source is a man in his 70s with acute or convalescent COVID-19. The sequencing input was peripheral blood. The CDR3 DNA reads TGCGCCAGCAGCTTAACAGGGGCCAGTTTGTACGAGCAGTACTTC. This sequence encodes CASSLTGASLYEQYF.